This entry lists 27 T cell receptor beta chains sequenced from one sample in a study of blood T cell repertoires in COVID-19. Sequencing was performed with immunoSEQ multiplex PCR; in TCRdb, only in-frame clones are kept and a portion is missing. The table lists roughly 100,000 clones, around 76% of them singletons. The sample taken for sequencing was peripheral blood. These receptor sequences come from a woman in her 70s with acute or convalescent COVID-19.

This clone was detected once. This chain connects TRBV7-9 to TRBJ2-7; a weak D match, TRBD1 (6 bases). This CDR3 has 13 residues. V gave up 5 bases and J gave up 1 base, with 9 bases separating them. The germline gives CDR1 SEHNR, CDR2 FQNEAQ (reference sequence). The CDR3 DNA reads as TGTGCCAGCAGCCACAGGGAGTCCTACGAGCAGTACTTC. Translated: CASSHRESYEQYF.

The chain combines TRBV2 with TRBJ2-3; 11 nucleotides line up with TRBD2. In germline, CDR1 is SNHLY, CDR2 FYNNEI. The J segment lost 5 bases and the V segment lost 4 bases, leaving 8 bases of the junction unmatched. The CDR3 has 16 residues. For the CDR3, the DNA is TGTGCCAGCAGTGGGCGGCTAGCGGGGGGAAGAGATACGCAGTATTTT. Amino acid sequence: CASSGRLAGGRDTQYF.

This chain joins TRBV19 and TRBJ2-2; 7 bases line up with TRBD1. The germline V gene has CDR1 LNHDA and CDR2 SQIVND (reference sequence). Losses at the gene ends were 4 bases for V and 2 bases for J; bases not matched to a gene: 1. The CDR3 runs 14 residues. The CDR3 protein is CASSRDSNTGELFF. The CDR3 region has the DNA TGTGCCAGTAGTAGGGACAGCAACACCGGGGAGCTGTTTTTT.

The gene calls are TRBV4-1 and TRBJ1-2; tentative D call: TRBD1 (6 bases). Trimming pared 0 bases from V and 8 bases from J, leaving 25 bases between. The CDR3 is 18 amino acids. CDR1 and CDR2 (germline): MGHRA, YSYEKL. CDR3 sequence (DNA): TGCGCCAGCAGCCAAGATAGGGGGTCGGGACAAGGAGGAGAGGGCTACACCTTC. Translation gives CASSQDRGSGQGGEGYTF.

The gene calls are TRBV6-5 and TRBJ1-1; TRBD1 matches at 8 bases. Unmatched junction bases numbered 4, after V lost 6 bases and J lost 4 bases. This CDR3 comprises 13 residues. Germline CDR1 is MNHEY and CDR2 is SVGAGI. The CDR3 loop is CASRQGARTEAFF. The CDR3 DNA is TGTGCCAGCAGGCAGGGGGCCCGCACTGAAGCTTTCTTT.

This chain uses TRBV7-2 with TRBJ1-2; a possible D gene is TRBD1 (6 bases). Germline-derived CDR1 and CDR2 are SGHTA and FQGNSA. This CDR3 has 15 residues. Trimming left V 1 base short and J 6 bases short, with 15 bases between. The CDR3 region is CASSLGRQDLNGYTF. CDR3 nucleotides: TGTGCCAGCAGCTTAGGAAGACAGGACCTCAATGGCTACACCTTC. Full variable domain (remainder filled in from reference TRBV7-2 and TRBJ1-2): GAGVSQSPSNKVTEKGKDVELRCDPISGHTALYWYRQSLGQGLEFLIYFQGNSAPDKSGLPSDRFSAERTGGSVSTLTIQRTQQEDSAVYLCASSLGRQDLNGYTFGSGTRLTVV.

This rearrangement joins TRBV6-5 to TRBJ1-1; no firm D call. Germline lookup yields CDR1 MNHEY and CDR2 SVGAGI. V lost 6 bases, J lost 0 bases, and 8 bases lay in between. The CDR3 has 13 residues. The DNA for the CDR3 is TGTGCCAGCAGCTTACGGGTGAACACTGAAGCTTTCTTT. It codes for CASSLRVNTEAFF.

As DNA, the CDR3 is TGTGCCAGCAGCTACCCACATACTGCCGGGACAGGGGAGTTGGGTGAGCAGTTCTTC. Protein product: CASSYPHTAGTGELGEQFF. The gene calls are TRBV5-6 and TRBJ2-1; 10 bases align to TRBD1. The V segment lost 3 bases and the J segment 9 bases; nucleotides outside the gene matches: 21. Germline CDR1 and CDR2: SGHDT and YYEEEE. The CDR3 has 19 amino acids.

This clone came up a few times. The chain couples TRBV5-1 to TRBJ2-7, with 8 bases matching TRBD1. The CDR3 has 14 amino acids. Per germline, CDR1 SGHRS and CDR2 YFSETQ. V gave up 3 bases and J gave up 4 bases; unmatched junction bases: 6. DNA of the CDR3: TGCGCCAGCAGCTCAGGACAGGGTGGGTACGAGCAGTACTTC. As protein: CASSSGQGGYEQYF.

V gene TRBV5-4 combines with J gene TRBJ1-2, with 7 bases fitting TRBD1. Germline V gene sequence: CDR1 SGHNT, CDR2 YYREEE (reference sequence). The V gene end was trimmed by 4 bases and the J gene end by 0 bases; junction bases not matched to a gene: 6. This CDR3 has 15 residues. CDR3 coding DNA: TGTGCCAGCAGCATACCGGGACAGCCTAACTATGGCTACACCTTC. Amino acids: CASSIPGQPNYGYTF.

The CDR3 spells CAWRGVSYEQYF. In DNA form, the CDR3 reads TGTGCCTGGAGGGGCGTCTCCTACGAGCAGTACTTC. The chain couples TRBV30 to TRBJ2-7, with D unresolved. Trimming left V 3 bases short and J 0 bases short, with 6 bases between. The length of the CDR3 is 12 residues. Germline V gives CDR1 GTSNPN, CDR2 SVGIG (reference sequence).

The rearrangement links TRBV19 to TRBJ2-1; 9 positions match TRBD2. V was pared by 4 bases and J by 3 bases, with 7 bases of the junction left unmatched. The length of the CDR3 is 16 residues. Per the germline V gene, CDR1 is LNHDA and CDR2 is SQIVND (reference sequence). For the CDR3, the DNA is TGTGCCAGTAGTACTGCGGGGGGGCTGGTCTACAATGAGCAGTTCTTC. Translating gives CASSTAGGLVYNEQFF.

This clone has just one count. This chain connects TRBV7-9 to TRBJ2-3; D may be TRBD1 (5 bases). CDR1 is SEHNR, CDR2 FQNEAQ, per germline (reference sequence). The CDR3 covers 17 residues. Trimming cost V 1 base and J 4 bases, with 18 bases left between them. The CDR3 sequence: CASSLDRQPAWADTQYF. DNA of the CDR3: TGTGCCAGCAGCTTAGATAGACAGCCCGCGTGGGCAGATACGCAGTATTTT.

The chain links TRBV6-5 to TRBJ1-4; D may be TRBD1 (6 bases). V gave up 6 bases and J gave up 4 bases, with 9 bases separating them. The CDR3 extends over 13 amino acids. CDR1 is MNHEY, CDR2 SVGAGI, per germline. CDR3 loop: CASRGGYNEKLFF. Written as DNA, the CDR3 is TGTGCCAGCAGAGGGGGATATAATGAAAAACTGTTTTTT.

This chain uses TRBV9 with TRBJ2-7; the D gene is possibly TRBD2 (5 bases). The V end lost 4 bases, the J end lost 0 bases, and 14 bases lay between the germline ends. Germline lookup yields CDR1 SGDLS and CDR2 YYNGEE. The CDR3 is made up of 15 amino acids. CDR3 in DNA: TGTGCCAGCAGCCCCGATACAGACTACTCCTACGAGCAGTACTTC. This sequence encodes CASSPDTDYSYEQYF.

The chain uses TRBV7-6 and TRBJ2-5; 15 bases agree with TRBD2. Germline V lookup: CDR1 SGHVS, CDR2 FNYEAQ. The CDR3 totals 17 residues. V dropped 4 bases and J dropped 2; count of bases not matched to a gene: 5. The CDR3 here is CASSSGLAGGWQETQYF. Written as DNA, the CDR3 is TGTGCCAGCAGCTCGGGACTAGCGGGGGGTTGGCAAGAGACCCAGTACTTC.

The chain has TRBV11-2 and TRBJ1-2; perhaps TRBD1 as D (5 bases). Looked up from germline, CDR1 is SGHAT and CDR2 is FQNNGV. V shed 6 bases and J shed 3 bases, with 17 bases lying between them. This CDR3 contains 15 residues. CDR3 DNA sequence: TGTGCCAGCAGTCAATCCCAGGGAGGACACTATGGCTACACCTTC. Translation: CASSQSQGGHYGYTF.

This chain connects TRBV15 to TRBJ1-1, with D perhaps TRBD1 (5 bases). With 1 base removed from V and 3 bases from J, the gap between germline ends came to 12 bases. The CDR3 consists of 15 residues. Germline-derived CDR1 and CDR2 are LNHNV and YYDKDF (reference sequence). CDR3 coding DNA: TGTGCCACCAGCAGAGCAAGGCAGGGATACACTGAAGCTTTCTTT. Translated, it gives CATSRARQGYTEAFF.

V and J are TRBV12-3 or TRBV12-4 and TRBJ1-1; maybe TRBD1 (6 bases). The ends were cut back, 6 bases at V and 6 bases at J, with 14 bases in the middle. The CDR3 has 13 residues. The CDR3 coding sequence is TGTGCCAGCAGCCTGACAGGATTTTCTGAAGCTTTCTTT. Encoded protein: CASSLTGFSEAFF.

This sequence joins TRBV6-5 and TRBJ2-7, with D maybe TRBD2 (5 bases). Between the trimmed V and J ends, which lost 1 base and 3 bases, there was a span of 10 bases. The CDR3 is 14 amino acids. Germline CDR1 and CDR2: MNHEY and SVGAGI. The CDR3: CASSYLRAGYEQYF. CDR3 DNA: TGTGCCAGCAGTTACTTGCGGGCAGGCTACGAGCAGTACTTC.

The table lists this clone with a few counts. V is TRBV18 and J is TRBJ1-1, with 7 bases identical to TRBD1. J was trimmed by 7 bases and V by 3 bases; bases with no gene match: 11. There are 15 residues in the CDR3. The germline V gene encodes CDR1 KGHSH and CDR2 LQKENI. The CDR3 DNA reads TGTGCCAGCTCACCCTCAGGAGGGGGCGGCCATGAAGCTTTCTTT. This translates into CASSPSGGGGHEAFF.

This clone was detected only once. The chain has TRBV11-2 and TRBJ1-4; D uncertain. CDR1 and CDR2 (germline): SGHAT, FQNNGV. Trimming cost V 1 base and J 3 bases, with 9 bases left between them. CDR3 length: 15 residues. The CDR3 bases are TGTGCCAGCAGCTTAGGGAGATCGTCTAATGAAAAACTGTTTTTT. Protein sequence: CASSLGRSSNEKLFF. Full variable domain (missing parts from reference TRBV11-2 and TRBJ1-4): EAGVAQSPRYKIIEKRQSVAFWCNPISGHATLYWYQQILGQGPKLLIQFQNNGVVDDSQLPKDRFSAERLKGVDSTLKIQPAKLEDSAVYLCASSLGRSSNEKLFFGSGTQLSVL.

The table lists this clone with a count of one. The chain carries TRBV29-1 and TRBJ1-1, with D maybe TRBD1 (5 bases). This CDR3 has 12 amino acids. Per the germline V gene, CDR1 is SQVTM and CDR2 is ANQGSEA. The V end lost 5 bases, the J end lost 2 bases, and 9 bases lay between the germline ends. CDR3: CSVPTGNTEAFF. The CDR3 coding sequence is TGCAGCGTTCCAACAGGAAACACTGAAGCTTTCTTT.

The chain links TRBV29-1 to TRBJ1-2, with 7 bases fitting TRBD1. V shed 7 bases, J shed 7 bases, and the junction held 12 bases outside the gene matches. The germline V gene has CDR1 SQVTM and CDR2 ANQGSEA. The CDR3 consists of 13 residues. The CDR3 DNA is TGCAGCGCTGACAGATGGGACAGCCGTGGCTACACCTTC. Amino acids: CSADRWDSRGYTF.

The chain couples TRBV30 to TRBJ2-1; 10 bases agree with TRBD1. Germline loops: CDR1 GTSNPN, CDR2 SVGIG (reference sequence). The V segment lost 5 bases and the J segment 9 bases; nucleotides outside the gene matches: 4. CDR3 size: 12 residues. CDR3 protein: CAWGRTGGEQFF. CDR3 DNA sequence: TGTGCCTGGGGTAGGACAGGGGGTGAGCAGTTCTTC.

This clone occurred many times. This chain connects TRBV12-3 or TRBV12-4 to TRBJ1-6; weak D call: TRBD1 (6 bases). Trimming removed 5 bases at V and 7 bases at J, with 9 bases between. This CDR3 has 13 residues. CDR3: CASSDRRNSPLHF. The CDR3 nucleotides are TGTGCCAGCAGTGACAGGAGAAATTCACCCCTCCACTTT.

This clone occurred once. The chain joins TRBV7-8 to TRBJ2-3; the D gene is possibly TRBD2 (5 bases). CDR1 and CDR2 (germline): SGHVS, FQNEAQ. CDR3 length: 15 residues. Trimming cost V 1 base and J 0 bases, with 8 bases left between them. CDR3 region: CASSLGGRSTDTQYF. CDR3 DNA sequence: TGTGCCAGCAGCTTAGGAGGGCGTAGCACAGATACGCAGTATTTT.